These 15 T cell receptor beta chains were sequenced from one sample in a study of spatial heterogeneity in lung cancer. Antigens of these TCRs are unknown. Time point given: sample taken at primary tumor resection. MiXCR was run by TCRdb on the 5' RACE reads, yielding one entry per CDR3 protein. The sample gives some 21,000 distinct CDR3 sequences, around 6.6% of which show up once; 10% is in the top ten. Whole-study results and caveats: In tumors, expanded intratumoral alpha and beta TCR counts tracked mutation counts.

The source material was lung tumor tissue, sampled at surgery. Receptors originate from a male donor with early-stage non-small cell lung cancer.

A few counts support this clonotype. The V and J genes are TRBV28 and TRBJ1-6, with a weak D call TRBD1 (6 bases). V was cut by 6 bases and J by 8 bases, with 11 bases left in between. Germline loops: CDR1 MDHEN, CDR2 SYDVKM. The CDR3 sequence is 13 residues long. The DNA for the CDR3 is TGTGCCAGCAGACAGGGCATTGATTCACCCCTCCACTTT. It codes for CASRQGIDSPLHF.

This clonotype was seen many times. The chain employs TRBV6-5 and TRBJ2-7; the D gene is possibly TRBD2 (6 bases). Trimming pared 0 bases from V and 6 bases from J, leaving 6 bases between. The CDR3 length is 12 residues. CDR1 and CDR2 from the germline V gene are MNHEY and SVGAGI. This chain's CDR3 is CASSYSEGEQYF. In DNA form, the CDR3 reads TGTGCCAGCAGTTACTCGGAGGGCGAGCAGTACTTC.

This clonotype was observed at least ten times. The gene calls are TRBV10-3 and TRBJ1-5; D is possibly TRBD1 (5 bases). Germline lookup yields CDR1 ENHRY and CDR2 SYGVKD. The V end was cut by 10 bases, the J end by 2 bases, with 15 bases between. The CDR3 runs to 14 residues. The CDR3 loop is CATRGGDGNQPQHF. The CDR3 DNA is TGTGCCACAAGGGGAGGGGATGGCAATCAGCCCCAGCATTTT.

This chain uses TRBV6-6 with TRBJ2-6; 8 bases agree with TRBD1. Germline loops: CDR1 MNHNY, CDR2 SVGAGI (reference sequence). J gave up 1 base and V 6 bases, and 5 bases lay outside the gene matches. The CDR3 runs to 16 residues. The CDR3 loop reads CASRRTGRSGANVLTF. The CDR3, as DNA: TGTGCCAGCAGACGGACAGGGAGATCTGGGGCCAACGTCCTGACTTTC.

Concerning this clonotype itself: This could be a read error, since a much larger clone is one nucleotide away. This chain connects TRBV2 to TRBJ2-5; D possibly corresponds to TRBD2 (5 bases). The CDR3 loop spans 12 amino acids. The germline V gene has CDR1 SNHLY and CDR2 FYNNEI. CDR3 bases: TGTGCCAGCAGTGAACGTTCGGGAACCCGGTACTTC. Protein sequence: CASSERSGTRYF.

This clonotype has ten or more counts. V and J are TRBV20-1 and TRBJ2-1; D is possibly TRBD2 (5 bases). The V gene lost 2 bases and the J gene lost 9 bases, with 17 bases spanning the gap. CDR3 length equals 14 residues. Per the germline V gene, CDR1 is DFQATT and CDR2 is SNEGSKA (reference sequence). This CDR3 reads CSARPLREIREQFF. As DNA, the CDR3 is TGCAGTGCTAGACCCTTAAGGGAGATCCGTGAGCAGTTCTTC.

A few counts support this clonotype. The rearrangement links TRBV30 to TRBJ1-2; D unclear. The CDR3 is made up of 13 amino acids. V gave up 1 base and J gave up 5 bases, with 11 bases separating them. Looked up from germline, CDR1 is GTSNPN and CDR2 is SVGIG (reference sequence). The CDR3 DNA follows: TGTGCCTGGAGTGGGAGAGTGGGATATGGCTACACCTTC. Its protein is CAWSGRVGYGYTF.

In this sample, this clonotype turned up many times. The chain uses TRBV30 and TRBJ2-7, with D maybe TRBD1 (6 bases). The V end was cut by 1 base, the J end by 2 bases, with 9 bases between. Germline CDR1 and CDR2: GTSNPN and SVGIG (reference sequence). This CDR3 contains 13 residues. The CDR3 sequence: CAWSEDSTYEQYF. CDR3 coding DNA: TGTGCCTGGAGTGAGGACAGTACCTACGAGCAGTACTTC.

This clonotype was observed many times. The V call is TRBV4-3, the J call TRBJ2-7; the D is unclear. Per germline, CDR1 LGHNA and CDR2 YSLEER. The CDR3 contains 14 residues. The germline V and J ends were trimmed by 3 bases and 5 bases, with 14 bases remaining between them. CDR3 amino acids: CASSHRVPADEQYF. The DNA of the CDR3 is TGCGCCAGCAGCCATAGAGTCCCCGCGGACGAGCAGTACTTC.

This clonotype was seen many times. The rearrangement joins TRBV7-6 to TRBJ2-5; D gene uncertain. This CDR3 has 14 amino acids. V lost 2 bases, J lost 4 bases, and 11 bases lay in between. Looked up from germline, CDR1 is SGHVS and CDR2 is FNYEAQ. The CDR3, as DNA: TGTGCCAGCAGCTTAAGTGGGTTCCGAGAGACCCAGTACTTC. It specifies CASSLSGFRETQYF.

This clonotype has a count of ten or more. The CDR3 loop reads CASSPTRDSYEQYF. DNA of the CDR3: TGTGCCAGCAGCCCAACTAGGGACTCCTACGAGCAGTACTTC. V and J are TRBV7-2 and TRBJ2-7; a possible D gene is TRBD2 (5 bases). CDR3 length: 14 amino acids. Trimming stripped 5 bases from V and 0 bases from J, with 11 bases between. Germline V CDR1 and CDR2: SGHTA, FQGNSA.

This clonotype has at least ten counts. The chain uses TRBV28 and TRBJ2-7; 7 bases line up with TRBD2. The CDR3 has 15 amino acids. In germline, CDR1 is MDHEN, CDR2 SYDVKM. The J segment lost 2 bases and the V segment lost 2 bases, leaving 6 bases of the junction unmatched. CDR3 DNA: TGTGCCAGCAGTTTAACGGCTAGCGGCCCCTACGAGCAGTACTTC. It encodes CASSLTASGPYEQYF.

This clonotype was seen at least ten times. The gene calls are TRBV6-5 and TRBJ2-2; 7 bases map to TRBD2. This CDR3 comprises 14 residues. With 7 bases clipped from V and 7 bases from J, the junction kept 9 bases outside the gene matches. Germline V lookup: CDR1 MNHEY, CDR2 SVGAGI. The CDR3 reads CASIRREGNGELFF. CDR3 DNA: TGTGCCAGCATACGGAGGGAGGGAAACGGGGAGCTGTTTTTT.

About this clonotype itself: This may stem from a read error, because a much larger clone lies one nucleotide away. This sequence joins TRBV11-1 and TRBJ2-2; 15 positions match TRBD2. There are 16 residues in the CDR3. Germline-derived CDR1 and CDR2 are SGHAT and FQDESV (reference sequence). The CDR3: CASSQGLAGGSGELIF. CDR3 nucleotide sequence: TGTGCCAGCAGCCAGGGACTAGCGGGAGGATCCGGGGAGCTGATTTTT.

This clonotype was counted ten times or more. CDR3 coding DNA: TGTGCCAGCAGTTTACTAGTTTCCTACGAGCAGTACTTC. Translated: CASSLLVSYEQYF. The chain joins TRBV28 to TRBJ2-7; the D is unclear. Between the trimmed V and J ends, which lost 2 bases and 1 base, there was a span of 6 bases. The CDR3 sequence is 13 residues long. Germline assignment: CDR1 MDHEN and CDR2 SYDVKM.